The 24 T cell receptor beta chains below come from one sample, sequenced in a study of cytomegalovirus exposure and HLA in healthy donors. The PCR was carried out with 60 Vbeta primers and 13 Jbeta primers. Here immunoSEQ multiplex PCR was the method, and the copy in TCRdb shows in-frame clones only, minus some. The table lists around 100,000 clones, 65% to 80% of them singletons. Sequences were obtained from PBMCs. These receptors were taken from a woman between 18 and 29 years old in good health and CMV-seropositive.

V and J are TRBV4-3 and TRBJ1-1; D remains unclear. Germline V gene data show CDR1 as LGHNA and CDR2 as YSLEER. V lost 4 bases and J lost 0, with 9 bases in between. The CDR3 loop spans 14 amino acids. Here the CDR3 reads CASSPSAMNTEAFF. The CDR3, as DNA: TGCGCCAGCAGCCCATCCGCGATGAACACTGAAGCTTTCTTT.

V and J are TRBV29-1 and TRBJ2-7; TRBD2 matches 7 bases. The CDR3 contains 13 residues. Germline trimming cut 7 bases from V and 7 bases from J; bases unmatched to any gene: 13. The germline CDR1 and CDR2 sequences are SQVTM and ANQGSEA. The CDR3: CSASVGGGYEQYF. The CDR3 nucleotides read TGCAGCGCATCCGTGGGGGGGGGATATGAGCAGTACTTC.

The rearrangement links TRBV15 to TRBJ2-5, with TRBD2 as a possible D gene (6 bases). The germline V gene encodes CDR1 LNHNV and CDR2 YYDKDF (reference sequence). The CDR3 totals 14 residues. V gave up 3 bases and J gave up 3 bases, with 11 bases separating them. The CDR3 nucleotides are TGTGCCACCAGCAGGCGGGACCTTAAAGAGACCCAGTACTTC. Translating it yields CATSRRDLKETQYF.

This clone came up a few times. The CDR3 DNA reads as TGTGCCAGCAGCGTATCCGGCAGCGGGGGGGAGGAGGCGCAGTATTTT. It translates to CASSVSGSGGEEAQYF. V gene TRBV9 combines with J gene TRBJ2-3; 10 bases are a match to TRBD2. CDR1 is SGDLS and CDR2 is YYNGEE in the germline V gene. The CDR3 runs to 16 residues. J was trimmed by 10 bases and V by 1 base; bases with no gene match: 12.

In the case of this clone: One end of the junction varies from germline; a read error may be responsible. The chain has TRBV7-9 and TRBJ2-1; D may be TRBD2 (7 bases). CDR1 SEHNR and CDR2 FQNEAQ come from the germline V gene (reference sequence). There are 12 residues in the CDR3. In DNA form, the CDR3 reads TGTTCCAGCAGCTTTCTAGGGGGGGCCCAGTTCTTC. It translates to CSSSFLGGAQFF.

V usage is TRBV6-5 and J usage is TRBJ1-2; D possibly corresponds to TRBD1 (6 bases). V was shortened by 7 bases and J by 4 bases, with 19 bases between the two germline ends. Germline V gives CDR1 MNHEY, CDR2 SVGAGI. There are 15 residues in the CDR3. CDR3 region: CASTQGGALSYGYTF. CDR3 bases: TGTGCCAGCACCCAAGGGGGAGCGCTGAGCTATGGCTACACCTTC.

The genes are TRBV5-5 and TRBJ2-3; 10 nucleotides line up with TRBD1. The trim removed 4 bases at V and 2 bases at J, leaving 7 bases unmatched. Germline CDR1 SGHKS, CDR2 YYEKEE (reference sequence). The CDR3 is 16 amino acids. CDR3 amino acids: CASSPGGTGATDTQYF. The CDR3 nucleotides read TGTGCCAGCAGCCCCGGAGGGACAGGGGCCACAGATACGCAGTATTTT.

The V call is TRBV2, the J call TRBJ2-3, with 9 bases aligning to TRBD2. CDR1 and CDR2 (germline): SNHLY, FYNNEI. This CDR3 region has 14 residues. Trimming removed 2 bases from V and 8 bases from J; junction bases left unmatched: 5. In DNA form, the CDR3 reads TGTGCCAGCAGTGAACTAGCGGGGCGGGTTACGCAGTATTTT. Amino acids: CASSELAGRVTQYF.

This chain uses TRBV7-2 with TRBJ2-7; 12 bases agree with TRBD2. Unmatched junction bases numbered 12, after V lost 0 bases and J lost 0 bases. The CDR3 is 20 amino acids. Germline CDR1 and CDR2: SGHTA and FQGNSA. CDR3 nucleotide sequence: TGTGCCAGCAGCTTAGCGGTCGGACTAGCGGGAATAAAAAGCTCCTACGAGCAGTACTTC. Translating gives CASSLAVGLAGIKSSYEQYF. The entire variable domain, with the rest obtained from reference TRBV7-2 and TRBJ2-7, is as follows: GAGVSQSPSNKVTEKGKDVELRCDPISGHTALYWYRQSLGQGLEFLIYFQGNSAPDKSGLPSDRFSAERTGGSVSTLTIQRTQQEDSAVYLCASSLAVGLAGIKSSYEQYFGPGTRLTVT.

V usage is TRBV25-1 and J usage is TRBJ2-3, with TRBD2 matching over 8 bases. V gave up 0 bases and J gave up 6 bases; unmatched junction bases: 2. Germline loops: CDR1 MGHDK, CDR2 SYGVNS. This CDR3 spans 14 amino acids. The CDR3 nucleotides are TGTGCCAGCAGTGAATATTCGGGGGGGGATACGCAGTATTTT. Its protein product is CASSEYSGGDTQYF.

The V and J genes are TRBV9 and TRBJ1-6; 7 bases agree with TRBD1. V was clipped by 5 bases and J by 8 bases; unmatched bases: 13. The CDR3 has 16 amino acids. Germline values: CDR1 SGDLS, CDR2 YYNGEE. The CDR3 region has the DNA TGTGCCAGCAGTTTTAACCCGGACAGGATGGATTCACCCCTCCACTTT. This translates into CASSFNPDRMDSPLHF.

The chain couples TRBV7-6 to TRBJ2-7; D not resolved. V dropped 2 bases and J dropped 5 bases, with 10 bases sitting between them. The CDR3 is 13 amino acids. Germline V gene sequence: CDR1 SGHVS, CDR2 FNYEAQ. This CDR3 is CASSLPLGHEQYF. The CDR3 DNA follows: TGTGCCAGCAGCTTACCGCTAGGCCACGAGCAGTACTTC.

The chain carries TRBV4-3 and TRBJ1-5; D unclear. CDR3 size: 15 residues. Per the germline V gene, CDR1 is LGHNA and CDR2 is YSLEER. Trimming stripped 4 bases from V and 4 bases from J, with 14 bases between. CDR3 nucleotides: TGCGCCAGCAGCCCCGTCGGAGGTGATAATCAGCCCCAGCATTTT. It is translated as CASSPVGGDNQPQHF.

CDR3 sequence: CASVTVTQTQYF. CDR3 nucleotide sequence: TGTGCCAGCGTTACGGTCACTCAGACCCAGTACTTC. V is TRBV27 and J is TRBJ2-5; D remains unclear. The CDR3 sequence is 12 residues long. Germline lookup yields CDR1 MNHEY and CDR2 SMNVEV (reference sequence). V was shortened by 8 bases and J by 6 bases, with 13 bases between the two germline ends.

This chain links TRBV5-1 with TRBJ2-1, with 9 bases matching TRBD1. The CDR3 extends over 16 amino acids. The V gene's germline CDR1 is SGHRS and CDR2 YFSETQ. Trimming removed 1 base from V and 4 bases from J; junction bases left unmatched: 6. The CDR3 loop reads CASSLTNRGLYNEQFF. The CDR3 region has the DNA TGCGCCAGCAGCTTGACAAACAGGGGGCTTTACAATGAGCAGTTCTTC.

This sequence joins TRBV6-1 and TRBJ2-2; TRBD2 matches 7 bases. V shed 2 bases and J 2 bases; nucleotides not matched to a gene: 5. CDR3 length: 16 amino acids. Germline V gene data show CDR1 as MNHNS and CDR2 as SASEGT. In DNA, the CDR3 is TGTGCCAGCAGTGAACAGTTAGCGGGCAACACCGGGGAGCTGTTTTTT. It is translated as CASSEQLAGNTGELFF.

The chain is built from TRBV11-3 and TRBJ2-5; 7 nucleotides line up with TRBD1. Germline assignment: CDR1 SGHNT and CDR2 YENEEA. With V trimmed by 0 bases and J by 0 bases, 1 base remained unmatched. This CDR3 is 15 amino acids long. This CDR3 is CASSLEGTDQETQYF. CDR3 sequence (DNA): TGTGCCAGCAGCTTAGAAGGGACAGACCAAGAGACCCAGTACTTC.

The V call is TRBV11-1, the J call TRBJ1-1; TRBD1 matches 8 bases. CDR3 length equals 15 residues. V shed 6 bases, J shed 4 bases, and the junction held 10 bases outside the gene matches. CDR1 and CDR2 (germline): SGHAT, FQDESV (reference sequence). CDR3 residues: CASSPLRGRSTEAFF. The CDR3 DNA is TGTGCCAGCAGTCCTCTCAGGGGGCGGAGCACTGAAGCTTTCTTT.

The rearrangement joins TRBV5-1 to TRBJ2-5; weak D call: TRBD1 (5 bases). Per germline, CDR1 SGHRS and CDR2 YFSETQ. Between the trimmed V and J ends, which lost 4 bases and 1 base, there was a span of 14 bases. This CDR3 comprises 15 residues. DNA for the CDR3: TGCGCCAGCAGCGCAGAGACAGCTACCCAAGAGACCCAGTACTTC. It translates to CASSAETATQETQYF.

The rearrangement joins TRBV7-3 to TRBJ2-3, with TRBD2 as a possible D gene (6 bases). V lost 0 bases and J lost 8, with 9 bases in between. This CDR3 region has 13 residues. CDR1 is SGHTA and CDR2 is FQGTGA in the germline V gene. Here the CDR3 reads CASSLTLGGTQYF. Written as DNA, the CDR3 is TGTGCCAGCAGCTTAACCCTGGGGGGTACGCAGTATTTT.

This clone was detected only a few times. The chain's CDR3 is CAISETGGNYNEQFF. The CDR3 nucleotides are TGTGCCATCAGTGAGACAGGGGGTAACTACAATGAGCAGTTCTTC. The rearrangement uses TRBV10-3 and TRBJ2-1; 8 nucleotides line up with TRBD1. The V gene end was trimmed by 2 bases and the J gene end by 3 bases; junction bases not matched to a gene: 3. Germline lookup yields CDR1 ENHRY and CDR2 SYGVKD. The CDR3 is 15 residues long.

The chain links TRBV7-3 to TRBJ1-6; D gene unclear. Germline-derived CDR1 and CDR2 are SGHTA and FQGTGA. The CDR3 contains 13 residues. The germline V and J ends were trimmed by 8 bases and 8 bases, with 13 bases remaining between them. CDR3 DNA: TGTGCCAGCGCCCCCGACGCGGATTCACCCCTCCACTTT. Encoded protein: CASAPDADSPLHF.

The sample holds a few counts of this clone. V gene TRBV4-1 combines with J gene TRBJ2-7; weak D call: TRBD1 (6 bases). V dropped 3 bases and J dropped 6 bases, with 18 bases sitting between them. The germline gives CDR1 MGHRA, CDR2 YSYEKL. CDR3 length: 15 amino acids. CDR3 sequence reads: CASSQAQGAASEQYF. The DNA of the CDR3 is TGCGCCAGCAGCCAGGCACAGGGTGCGGCTTCCGAGCAGTACTTC.

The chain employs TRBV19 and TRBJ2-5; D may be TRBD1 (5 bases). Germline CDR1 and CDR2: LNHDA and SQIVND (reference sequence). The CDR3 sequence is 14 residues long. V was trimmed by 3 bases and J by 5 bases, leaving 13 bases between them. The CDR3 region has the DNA TGTGCCAGTAGTATTAGGGGTATTGGGGAGACCCAGTACTTC. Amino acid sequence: CASSIRGIGETQYF.